The clone carrying this TCR beta chain was counted ten times or more. Before being deemed recovered, Cohort 3 donors had two negative PCRs, clearance, or symptom resolution. This entry belongs to a study of blood T cell repertoires in COVID-19. Study as a whole: Some COVID-19 samples were acute and others convalescent; all came from the United States, Italy and Spain.

There are 11 residues in the CDR3. V was cut by 5 bases and J by 9 bases, with 10 bases left in between. Per germline, CDR1 SGHTA and CDR2 FQGNSA. Study processing details: Amplifying reference gene primers gave estimates of nucleated cell counts. Assay used: immunoSEQ multiplex PCR; TCRdb lists only in-frame clones, some missing. V, J and clone size were drawn from that table, and D and trimming were deduced from the DNA. There are around 380,000 clones in the sample; about 87% occur only once, and approximately 1.3% lies in the top ten. The chain carries TRBV7-2 and TRBJ1-1; D remains unclear. This sequence was found in a man under 40 who had recovered from COVID-19. Source material: PBMCs or T cells enriched from blood (not recorded which). The chain's CDR3 is CASSRGVQAFF. In DNA form, the CDR3 reads TGTGCCAGCAGCCGAGGAGTCCAAGCTTTCTTT.